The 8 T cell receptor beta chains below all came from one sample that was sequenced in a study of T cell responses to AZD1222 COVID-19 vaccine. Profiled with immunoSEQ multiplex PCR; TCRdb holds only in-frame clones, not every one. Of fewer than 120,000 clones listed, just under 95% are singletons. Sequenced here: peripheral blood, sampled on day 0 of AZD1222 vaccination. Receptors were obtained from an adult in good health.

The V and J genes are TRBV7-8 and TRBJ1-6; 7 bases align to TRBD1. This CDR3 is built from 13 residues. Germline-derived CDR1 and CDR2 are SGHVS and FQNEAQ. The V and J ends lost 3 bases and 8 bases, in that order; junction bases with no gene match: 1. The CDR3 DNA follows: TGTGCCAGCAGCTTTCAGGGGGATTCACCCCTCCACTTT. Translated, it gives CASSFQGDSPLHF.

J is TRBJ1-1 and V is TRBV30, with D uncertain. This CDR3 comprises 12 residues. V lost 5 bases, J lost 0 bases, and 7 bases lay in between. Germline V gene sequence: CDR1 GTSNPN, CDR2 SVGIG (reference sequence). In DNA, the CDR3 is TGTGCCTGGGCAGTTATGAACACTGAAGCTTTCTTT. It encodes CAWAVMNTEAFF.

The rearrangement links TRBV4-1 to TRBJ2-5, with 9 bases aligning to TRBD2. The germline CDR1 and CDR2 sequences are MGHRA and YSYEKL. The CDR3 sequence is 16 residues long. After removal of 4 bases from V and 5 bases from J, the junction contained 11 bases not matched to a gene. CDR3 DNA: TGCGCCAGCAGCCCTAGTCAGCGGGGGGCTTCTGAGACCCAGTACTTC. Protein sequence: CASSPSQRGASETQYF.

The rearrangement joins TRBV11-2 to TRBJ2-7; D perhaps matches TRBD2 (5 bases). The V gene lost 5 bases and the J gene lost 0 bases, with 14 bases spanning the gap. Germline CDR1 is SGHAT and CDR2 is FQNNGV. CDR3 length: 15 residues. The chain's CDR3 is CASSPFAEGSYEQYF. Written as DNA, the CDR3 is TGTGCCAGCAGCCCATTTGCCGAGGGCTCCTACGAGCAGTACTTC.

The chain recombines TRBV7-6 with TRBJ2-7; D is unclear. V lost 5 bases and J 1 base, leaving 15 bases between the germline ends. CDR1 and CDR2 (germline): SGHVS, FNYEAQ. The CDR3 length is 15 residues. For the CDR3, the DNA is TGTGCCAGCAGCGCTGCCCCCGGCTCATCCTACGAGCAGTACTTC. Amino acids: CASSAAPGSSYEQYF.

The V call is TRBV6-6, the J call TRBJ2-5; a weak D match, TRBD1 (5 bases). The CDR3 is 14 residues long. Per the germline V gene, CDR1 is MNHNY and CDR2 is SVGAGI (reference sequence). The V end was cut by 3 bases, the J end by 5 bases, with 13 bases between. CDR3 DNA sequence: TGTGCCAGCAGTTATTATTGGGGCGGCGAGACCCAGTACTTC. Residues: CASSYYWGGETQYF.

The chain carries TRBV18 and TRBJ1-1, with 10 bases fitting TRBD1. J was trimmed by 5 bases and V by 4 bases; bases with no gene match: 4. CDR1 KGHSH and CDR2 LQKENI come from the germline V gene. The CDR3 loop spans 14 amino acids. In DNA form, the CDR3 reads TGTGCCAGCTCACGGGACAGGGGCGGGACTGAAGCTTTCTTT. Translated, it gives CASSRDRGGTEAFF.

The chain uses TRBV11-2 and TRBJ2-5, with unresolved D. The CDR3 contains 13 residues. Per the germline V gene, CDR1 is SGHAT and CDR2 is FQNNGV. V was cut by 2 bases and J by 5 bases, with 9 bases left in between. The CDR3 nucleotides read TGTGCCAGCAGCTTATCCCCTCCCGAGACCCAGTACTTC. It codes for CASSLSPPETQYF.